One and the same sample provided the 2 T cell receptor beta chains below, sequenced in a study of T cell responses to AZD1222 COVID-19 vaccine. Produced via immunoSEQ multiplex PCR; TCRdb's table is partial and in-frame only. The repertoire has about 110,000 clones, roughly 90% of them found once; the top ten carry approximately 1.1%. Sequenced here: peripheral blood, sampled on day 0 of AZD1222 vaccination. These receptors were taken from an adult in good health.

This clone was observed a single time. The chain employs TRBV15 and TRBJ1-4, with no clear D. In germline, CDR1 is LNHNV, CDR2 YYDKDF (reference sequence). There are 13 residues in the CDR3. The ends were cut back, 4 bases at V and 10 bases at J, with 13 bases in the middle. The CDR3 reads CATSTTTTGKLFF. Written as DNA, the CDR3 is TGTGCCACCAGCACAACTACAACGGGAAAACTGTTTTTT.

The chain combines TRBV11-3 with TRBJ2-1; TRBD2 matches at 9 bases. CDR3 length equals 13 residues. Germline loops: CDR1 SGHNT, CDR2 YENEEA. The J segment lost 6 bases and the V segment lost 5 bases, leaving 2 bases of the junction unmatched. In nucleotides, the CDR3 is TGTGCCAGCAGCCTGACTAGCGGCAATGAGCAGTTCTTC. This gives the protein CASSLTSGNEQFF.